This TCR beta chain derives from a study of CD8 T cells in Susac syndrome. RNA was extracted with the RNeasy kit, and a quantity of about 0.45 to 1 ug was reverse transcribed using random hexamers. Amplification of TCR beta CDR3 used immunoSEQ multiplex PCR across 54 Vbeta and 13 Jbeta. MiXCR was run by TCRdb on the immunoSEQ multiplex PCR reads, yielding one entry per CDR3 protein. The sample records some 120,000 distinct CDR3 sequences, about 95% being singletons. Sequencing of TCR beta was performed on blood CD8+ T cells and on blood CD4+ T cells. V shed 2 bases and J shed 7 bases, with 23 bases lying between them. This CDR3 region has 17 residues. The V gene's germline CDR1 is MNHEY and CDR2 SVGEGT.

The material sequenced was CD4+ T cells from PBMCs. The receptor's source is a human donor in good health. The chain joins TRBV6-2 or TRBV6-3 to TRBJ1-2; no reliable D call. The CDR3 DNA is TGTGCCAGCAGTTACCCGACGGGGTGGAGGGCGGTCTCTGGCTACACCTTC. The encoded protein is CASSYPTGWRAVSGYTF.